Listed below are T cell receptor beta chains from one sample, sequenced in a study of T cell responses to AZD1222 COVID-19 vaccine. Sequencing used immunoSEQ multiplex PCR; TCRdb keeps in-frame clones, though not all of them. The table has about 77,000 clones, 80% to 95% seen once; the top ten hold around 5.1%. The sample in question was peripheral blood, obtained 28 days after the second AZD1222 dose. These receptors were obtained from an adult who received the AZD1222 COVID-19 vaccine. Both conserved end residues are part of each CDR3. Each record gives: J gene, clone size, CDR3 length, V gene, D gene, CDR3 DNA, CDR3 protein. The D gene is left open where the match is weak. Rows give clone size only sometimes, using once, few, many, or a class for an expanded clone.

j_call: TRBJ2-7; clone_size: -; cdr3_length: 13; v_call: TRBV2; d_call: TRBD1; cdr3_nt: TGTGCCAGCCTGGACAGGGCGACCTACGAGCAGTACTTC; cdr3_aa: CASLDRATYEQYF
j_call: TRBJ2-1; clone_size: -; cdr3_length: 17; v_call: TRBV24-1; d_call: -; cdr3_nt: TGTGCCACCAGTGATTTGGGGGGGAAGACGCCCTACAATGAGCAGTTCTTC; cdr3_aa: CATSDLGGKTPYNEQFF
j_call: TRBJ2-1; clone_size: -; cdr3_length: 13; v_call: TRBV12-3/TRBV12-4; d_call: -; cdr3_nt: TGTGCCAGCAGTTTATGGGGGAGCAATGAGCAGTTCTTC; cdr3_aa: CASSLWGSNEQFF
j_call: TRBJ2-1; clone_size: once; cdr3_length: 15; v_call: TRBV7-8; d_call: TRBD2; cdr3_nt: TGTGCCAGCAGCTTAGTTAGCGGGAGCCTCAATGAGCAGTTCTTC; cdr3_aa: CASSLVSGSLNEQFF
j_call: TRBJ2-7; clone_size: -; cdr3_length: 15; v_call: TRBV18; d_call: TRBD1; cdr3_nt: TGTGCCAGCTCACCACAGTCAGGGGGCACTTACGAGCAGTACTTC; cdr3_aa: CASSPQSGGTYEQYF
j_call: TRBJ2-1; clone_size: -; cdr3_length: 14; v_call: TRBV6-2/TRBV6-3; d_call: -; cdr3_nt: TGTGCCAGCAGCCATGAGTACAGGGACCATGAGCAGTTCTTC; cdr3_aa: CASSHEYRDHEQFF
j_call: TRBJ1-2; clone_size: -; cdr3_length: 18; v_call: TRBV28; d_call: -; cdr3_nt: TGTGCCAGCAGTCATCGGGACTCTCAGGGGATTCGGGGCTATGGCTACACCTTC; cdr3_aa: CASSHRDSQGIRGYGYTF
j_call: TRBJ1-4; clone_size: -; cdr3_length: 12; v_call: TRBV6-5; d_call: -; cdr3_nt: TGTGCCAGCAGTCCGGACGCCGAAAAACTGTTTTTT; cdr3_aa: CASSPDAEKLFF
j_call: TRBJ1-4; clone_size: -; cdr3_length: 18; v_call: TRBV3-1/TRBV3-2; d_call: -; cdr3_nt: TGTGCCAGCAGCCAAGATAGGCAGGGATCGGCAACTAATGAAAAACTGTTTTTT; cdr3_aa: CASSQDRQGSATNEKLFF
j_call: TRBJ2-7; clone_size: -; cdr3_length: 13; v_call: TRBV6-2/TRBV6-3; d_call: -; cdr3_nt: TGTGCCAGCAGTTTAAGCGGCCCCGGGGAGCAGTACTTC; cdr3_aa: CASSLSGPGEQYF
j_call: TRBJ1-2; clone_size: -; cdr3_length: 14; v_call: TRBV11-2; d_call: TRBD1; cdr3_nt: TGTGCCAGCAGCTTTCCGGGACAGGGAACGGGCTACACCTTC; cdr3_aa: CASSFPGQGTGYTF
j_call: TRBJ1-1; clone_size: once; cdr3_length: 13; v_call: TRBV29-1; d_call: -; cdr3_nt: TGCAGCGTTTTGGGGGGGGGCAGATCCGAAGCTTTCTTT; cdr3_aa: CSVLGGGRSEAFF
j_call: TRBJ1-2; clone_size: -; cdr3_length: 16; v_call: TRBV19; d_call: TRBD1; cdr3_nt: TGTGCCAGTAGTATCGGTGGGACAGGGAGGTTCTATGGCTACACCTTC; cdr3_aa: CASSIGGTGRFYGYTF
j_call: TRBJ2-2; clone_size: -; cdr3_length: 15; v_call: TRBV5-1; d_call: TRBD2; cdr3_nt: TGCGCCAGCAGCTCGGGACTAGCCGTCACCGGGGAGCTGTTTTTT; cdr3_aa: CASSSGLAVTGELFF
j_call: TRBJ2-7; clone_size: -; cdr3_length: 14; v_call: TRBV6-5; d_call: -; cdr3_nt: TGTGCCAGCACCCTCGCCGGGAAATCCTACGAGCAGTACTTC; cdr3_aa: CASTLAGKSYEQYF
j_call: TRBJ2-3; clone_size: -; cdr3_length: 13; v_call: TRBV28; d_call: -; cdr3_nt: TGTGCCAGCAGCCCCGCAGGTCCTGATACGCAGTATTTT; cdr3_aa: CASSPAGPDTQYF
j_call: TRBJ2-1; clone_size: -; cdr3_length: 13; v_call: TRBV19; d_call: -; cdr3_nt: TGTGCCAGTAGTGAACAAGACAGTACCGAGCAGTTCTTC; cdr3_aa: CASSEQDSTEQFF
j_call: TRBJ2-7; clone_size: -; cdr3_length: 15; v_call: TRBV25-1; d_call: TRBD2; cdr3_nt: TGTGCCAGCAGTGAATCGGTAGCGGGAGCCTACGAGCAGTACTTC; cdr3_aa: CASSESVAGAYEQYF
j_call: TRBJ2-7; clone_size: -; cdr3_length: 13; v_call: TRBV30; d_call: -; cdr3_nt: TGTGCCGGAACCAAGGGCAGGGCGCACGAGCAGTACTTC; cdr3_aa: CAGTKGRAHEQYF
j_call: TRBJ1-2; clone_size: -; cdr3_length: 17; v_call: TRBV7-9; d_call: TRBD1; cdr3_nt: TGTGCCAGCAGCTCCAGATCCGGAGGACAGGGGGCGCGTGGCTACACCTTC; cdr3_aa: CASSSRSGGQGARGYTF
j_call: TRBJ2-7; clone_size: -; cdr3_length: 12; v_call: TRBV5-1; d_call: -; cdr3_nt: TGCGCCAGCAGCTTGGCCGGGAGCGAGCAGTACTTC; cdr3_aa: CASSLAGSEQYF
j_call: TRBJ2-5; clone_size: once; cdr3_length: 17; v_call: TRBV18; d_call: TRBD1; cdr3_nt: TGTGCCAGCTCACCAAATTTCCTCGGGACAGGGCAAGAGACCCAGTACTTC; cdr3_aa: CASSPNFLGTGQETQYF
j_call: TRBJ1-5; clone_size: -; cdr3_length: 14; v_call: TRBV19; d_call: -; cdr3_nt: TGTGCCAGTAGTTCCAACGCCGATCATCAGCCCCAGCATTTT; cdr3_aa: CASSSNADHQPQHF
j_call: TRBJ2-7; clone_size: -; cdr3_length: 15; v_call: TRBV6-5; d_call: TRBD2; cdr3_nt: TGTGCCAGCAGGGGTAGCGGGATTGCCCTCTACGAGCAGTACTTC; cdr3_aa: CASRGSGIALYEQYF
j_call: TRBJ2-4; clone_size: -; cdr3_length: 16; v_call: TRBV10-3; d_call: -; cdr3_nt: TGTGCCATCAGTGAAGGCTTTGAGGAGGCCAAAAACATTCAGTACTTC; cdr3_aa: CAISEGFEEAKNIQYF
j_call: TRBJ2-7; clone_size: -; cdr3_length: 16; v_call: TRBV7-9; d_call: TRBD1; cdr3_nt: TGTGCCAGCAGCTTAGCCGGGACAGTCTTGAGGTACGAGCAGTACTTC; cdr3_aa: CASSLAGTVLRYEQYF
j_call: TRBJ2-7; clone_size: -; cdr3_length: 11; v_call: TRBV27; d_call: -; cdr3_nt: TGTGCCAGCTCCGGGTTGGACGAGCAGTACTTC; cdr3_aa: CASSGLDEQYF
j_call: TRBJ2-2; clone_size: -; cdr3_length: 16; v_call: TRBV7-2; d_call: -; cdr3_nt: TGTGCCAGCAGCTTAGCGGGGTATGTGGCCACCGGGGAGCTGTTTTTT; cdr3_aa: CASSLAGYVATGELFF
j_call: TRBJ2-4; clone_size: -; cdr3_length: 14; v_call: TRBV6-2/TRBV6-3; d_call: -; cdr3_nt: TGTGCCAGCAGTTACGGCGGGATCGGGGACATTCAGTACTTC; cdr3_aa: CASSYGGIGDIQYF
j_call: TRBJ1-1; clone_size: -; cdr3_length: 13; v_call: TRBV29-1; d_call: -; cdr3_nt: TGCAGCGTTGTCAAGAACATGAACACTGAAGCTTTCTTT; cdr3_aa: CSVVKNMNTEAFF
j_call: TRBJ1-1; clone_size: -; cdr3_length: 16; v_call: TRBV9; d_call: -; cdr3_nt: TGTGCCAGCAGCGCCACAAGAGGGGGGTCGGTGGCTGAAGCTTTCTTT; cdr3_aa: CASSATRGGSVAEAFF
j_call: TRBJ2-3; clone_size: -; cdr3_length: 17; v_call: TRBV7-2; d_call: TRBD2; cdr3_nt: TGTGCCAGCAGCTCAGAGACTAGCGGGAGCCTGGGAGATACGCAGTATTTT; cdr3_aa: CASSSETSGSLGDTQYF
j_call: TRBJ2-5; clone_size: -; cdr3_length: 13; v_call: TRBV7-7; d_call: -; cdr3_nt: TGTGCCAGCAGCTTAGGCGGGCAAGAGACCCAGTACTTC; cdr3_aa: CASSLGGQETQYF
j_call: TRBJ2-1; clone_size: once; cdr3_length: 14; v_call: TRBV24-1; d_call: -; cdr3_nt: TGTGCCACCAGGGGACGAATCGCCCTCAGTGAGCAGTTCTTC; cdr3_aa: CATRGRIALSEQFF
j_call: TRBJ2-3; clone_size: -; cdr3_length: 13; v_call: TRBV19; d_call: -; cdr3_nt: TGTGCCAGTAGGGCCAGGAGCACAGATACGCAGTATTTT; cdr3_aa: CASRARSTDTQYF
j_call: TRBJ2-2; clone_size: -; cdr3_length: 13; v_call: TRBV25-1; d_call: -; cdr3_nt: TGTGCCAGCACCCGAAAGCACACCGGGGAGCTGTTTTTT; cdr3_aa: CASTRKHTGELFF
j_call: TRBJ1-1; clone_size: -; cdr3_length: 12; v_call: TRBV5-6; d_call: -; cdr3_nt: TGTGCCAGCAGCTTGCGATGGGCTGAAGCTTTCTTT; cdr3_aa: CASSLRWAEAFF
j_call: TRBJ1-2; clone_size: -; cdr3_length: 16; v_call: TRBV28; d_call: TRBD1; cdr3_nt: TGTGCCAGCAGAGAGGCCAGGGGACAGGGGATCGATGGCTACACCTTC; cdr3_aa: CASREARGQGIDGYTF
j_call: TRBJ1-1; clone_size: -; cdr3_length: 13; v_call: TRBV2; d_call: -; cdr3_nt: TGTGCCAGCAGGCTCGCGGGGAACACTGAAGCTTTCTTT; cdr3_aa: CASRLAGNTEAFF
j_call: TRBJ2-1; clone_size: -; cdr3_length: 15; v_call: TRBV28; d_call: TRBD2; cdr3_nt: TGTGCCAGCAGCCCATGGGCGGGAGGACAAAATGAGCAGTTCTTC; cdr3_aa: CASSPWAGGQNEQFF
j_call: TRBJ1-3; clone_size: -; cdr3_length: 15; v_call: TRBV6-4; d_call: -; cdr3_nt: TGTGCCAGCAGTGACTGTTGGGGGCTTGGAAACACCATATATTTT; cdr3_aa: CASSDCWGLGNTIYF
j_call: TRBJ1-5; clone_size: -; cdr3_length: 13; v_call: TRBV30; d_call: -; cdr3_nt: TGTGCCTGGACAGGGGACATTAATCAGCCCCAGCATTTT; cdr3_aa: CAWTGDINQPQHF
j_call: TRBJ1-1; clone_size: -; cdr3_length: 14; v_call: TRBV3-1/TRBV3-2; d_call: -; cdr3_nt: TGTGCCAGCAGCCAAGTCGGGTCGGAGGGACAAGCTTTCTTT; cdr3_aa: CASSQVGSEGQAFF
j_call: TRBJ2-1; clone_size: -; cdr3_length: 14; v_call: TRBV6-5; d_call: -; cdr3_nt: TGTGCCAGCAGCCCCATTGGCTCCGGCAATGAGCAGTTCTTC; cdr3_aa: CASSPIGSGNEQFF